The clone carrying this T cell receptor beta chain was recorded at least ten times. The sample comes from a study of molecular identifiers for immune sequencing clone quantification. TCRdb processed the PCR reads anew with MiXCR; each CDR3 protein has one entry. Here the sample spans 90,000 or so distinct CDR3 sequences, nearly 25% being singletons. The CDR3 sequence is 13 residues long. CDR1 and CDR2 from the germline V gene are SQVTM and ANQGSEA. Trimming took off 8 bases at V and 0 bases at J, with 12 bases between the two ends. Sequencing was done on a sample of naive CD8+ T cells from blood, with Jurkat cell RNA spiked in. The sample's subset: FACS-sorted CD8+CD4-CCR7+CD45RA+ naive T cells. The V gene is TRBV29-1, the J gene TRBJ2-3; D is possibly TRBD1 or TRBD2 (5 bases each). The receptor comes from a human donor in good health. Some libraries in this study had Jurkat cell RNA spiked in. CDR3 bases: TGCAGCTCTGTTGGGGGTAGCACAGATACGCAGTATTTT. This gives the protein CSSVGGSTDTQYF.